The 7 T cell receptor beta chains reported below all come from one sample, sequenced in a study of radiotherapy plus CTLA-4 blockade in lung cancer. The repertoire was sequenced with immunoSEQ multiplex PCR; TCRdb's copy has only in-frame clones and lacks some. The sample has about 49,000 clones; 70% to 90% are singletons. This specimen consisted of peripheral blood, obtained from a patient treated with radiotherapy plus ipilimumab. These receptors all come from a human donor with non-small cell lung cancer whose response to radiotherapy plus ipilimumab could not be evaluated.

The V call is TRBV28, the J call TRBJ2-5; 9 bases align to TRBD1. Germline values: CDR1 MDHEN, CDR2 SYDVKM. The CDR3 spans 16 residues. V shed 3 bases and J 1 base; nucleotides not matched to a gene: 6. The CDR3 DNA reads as TGTGCCAGCAGTTTGGGACAGGGTGGTGGCCAAGAGACCCAGTACTTC. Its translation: CASSLGQGGGQETQYF.

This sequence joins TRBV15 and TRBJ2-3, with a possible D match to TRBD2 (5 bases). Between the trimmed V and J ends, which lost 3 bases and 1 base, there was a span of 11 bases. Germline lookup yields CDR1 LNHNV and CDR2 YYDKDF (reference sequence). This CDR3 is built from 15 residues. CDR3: CATSSEGVGTDTQYF. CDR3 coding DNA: TGTGCCACCAGCAGCGAGGGAGTGGGCACAGATACGCAGTATTTT.

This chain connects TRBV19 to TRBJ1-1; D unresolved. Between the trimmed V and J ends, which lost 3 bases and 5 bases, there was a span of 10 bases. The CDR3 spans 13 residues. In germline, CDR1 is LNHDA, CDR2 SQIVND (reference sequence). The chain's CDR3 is CASSIGPSTEAFF. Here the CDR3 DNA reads TGTGCCAGTAGTATTGGTCCGAGTACTGAAGCTTTCTTT.

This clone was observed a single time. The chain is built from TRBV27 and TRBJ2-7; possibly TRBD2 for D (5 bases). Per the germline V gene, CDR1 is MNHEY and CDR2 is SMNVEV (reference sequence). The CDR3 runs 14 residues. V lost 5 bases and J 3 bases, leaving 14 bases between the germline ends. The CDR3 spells CASSDGVGDYEQYF. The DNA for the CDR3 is TGTGCCAGCAGTGACGGGGTCGGGGACTACGAGCAGTACTTC.

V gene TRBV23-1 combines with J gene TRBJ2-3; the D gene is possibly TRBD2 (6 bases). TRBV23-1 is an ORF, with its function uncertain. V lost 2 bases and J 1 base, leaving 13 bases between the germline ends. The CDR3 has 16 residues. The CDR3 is CASSQRSGRRTDTQYF. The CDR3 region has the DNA TGCGCCAGCAGTCAAAGGTCGGGGAGGCGCACAGATACGCAGTATTTT.

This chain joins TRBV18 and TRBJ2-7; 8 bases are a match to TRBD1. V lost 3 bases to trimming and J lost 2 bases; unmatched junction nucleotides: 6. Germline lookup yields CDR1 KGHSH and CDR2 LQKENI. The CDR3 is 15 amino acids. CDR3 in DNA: TGTGCCAGCTCACCGACCCAGGGGGCGGCCTACGAGCAGTACTTC. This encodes CASSPTQGAAYEQYF.

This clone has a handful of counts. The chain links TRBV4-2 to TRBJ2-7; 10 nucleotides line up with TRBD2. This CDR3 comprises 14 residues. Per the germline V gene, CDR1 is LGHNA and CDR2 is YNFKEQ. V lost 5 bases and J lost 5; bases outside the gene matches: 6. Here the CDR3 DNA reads TGTGCCAGCAGCACGACTAGCGGGTCCCACGAGCAGTACTTC. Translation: CASSTTSGSHEQYF.